This T cell receptor (beta chain) was found in a study of blood T cell repertoires in COVID-19. The authors' processing: By means of reference gene primer amplification, nucleated cell counts were estimated. Clones were read by immunoSEQ multiplex PCR, and TCRdb kept only the in-frame ones, dropping some. V, J and clone size reflect that table, while D and trimming were determined from the DNA. The sample lists approximately 90,000 clones, more than 70% occurring once. Trimming cost V 5 bases and J 1 base; bases outside gene matches: 5. There are 15 residues in the CDR3. CDR1 LNHDA and CDR2 SQIVND come from the germline V gene (reference sequence).

The TCR comes from a human donor in a cohort sampled during active COVID-19. The V gene is TRBV19, the J gene TRBJ2-3, with 8 nucleotides matching TRBD2. The sample consisted of peripheral blood. The CDR3 sequence: CASSPLAGRTDTQYF. CDR3 sequence (DNA): TGTGCCAGTAGTCCTCTAGCGGGCCGCACAGATACGCAGTATTTT.